A selection of T cell receptor beta chains follows, all from one sample in a study of T cells in Graves' hyperthyroidism and ophthalmopathy. TCRdb reprocessed the multiplex PCR reads via MiXCR and lists one record per CDR3 protein. The sample carries over 400,000 distinct CDR3 sequences, about 15% recorded once. The sequenced material came from blood. The receptor source for this set is a man aged 18 to 29 with Graves' ophthalmopathy. The CDR3 runs from the conserved cysteine through the conserved F or W. The D gene is left open where the match is weak. Rows give clone size only sometimes, using once, few, many, or a class for an expanded clone.

V gene	J gene	clone size	D gene	CDR3 length	CDR3 DNA	CDR3 protein
TRBV3-1	TRBJ2-7	many	.	12	TGTGCCAGCGGTCCGACAGTGTACGAGCAGTACTTC	CASGPTVYEQYF
TRBV12-3/TRBV12-4	TRBJ2-3	many	.	13	TGTGCCAGCAGTCCCCAGCGCGCAGATACGCAGTATTTT	CASSPQRADTQYF
TRBV20-1	TRBJ1-1	few	.	13	TGCAGTGCTCGACCTGGGATTAGGACTGAAGCTTTCTTT	CSARPGIRTEAFF
TRBV12-3/TRBV12-4	TRBJ2-5	many	TRBD1	14	TGTGCCAGCAGGGATGGACAGGCCCAAGAGACCCAGTACTTC	CASRDGQAQETQYF
TRBV4-1	TRBJ1-6	.	.	17	TGCGCCAGCAGCCAGGCCATCTACAGGGTAGTTGATTCACCCCTCCACTTT	CASSQAIYRVVDSPLHF
TRBV19	TRBJ2-3	few	.	15	TGTGCCAGTCTCCCGGGACACCAGACCACAGATACGCAGTATTTT	CASLPGHQTTDTQYF
TRBV29-1	TRBJ2-1	few	TRBD2	11	TGCAGCGTGAGGCGACTAGCGGAGCAGTTCTTC	CSVRRLAEQFF
TRBV10-3	TRBJ2-6	.	.	14	TGTGCCATCAGTGCCCAGACAGGGGCCAACGTCCTGACTTTC	CAISAQTGANVLTF
TRBV18	TRBJ2-7	many	TRBD1	15	TGTGCCAGCTCACTACAACCAGGGGGAAACTACGAGCAGTACTTC	CASSLQPGGNYEQYF
TRBV7-2	TRBJ2-1	many	TRBD2	16	TGTGCCAGCAGCTTATGGGCGGGAGGCTCCTACAATGAGCAGTTCTTC	CASSLWAGGSYNEQFF
TRBV20-1	TRBJ1-1	many	TRBD1	14	TGCAGTGCTAGAGTTCCAGGGGGCCCTCTGCACGCTTTCTTT	CSARVPGGPLHAFF